This TCR beta chain was observed in a study of T cells in Graves' hyperthyroidism and ophthalmopathy. Overall study: Staff took peripheral blood when the initial diagnosis was made, before any treatment began.

The length of the CDR3 is 15 residues. Germline V lookup: CDR1 ENHRY, CDR2 SYGVKD. Trimming cost V 2 bases and J 8 bases, with 18 bases left between them. The CDR3 regions of TCR beta were amplified from RNA transcripts. TCR CDR3 underwent first-round RT-PCR with the HTBI primer set. TCRdb passed the multiplex PCR reads through MiXCR, listing each CDR3 protein once. The table has around 610,000 distinct CDR3 sequences, approximately 14% seen once; the top ten hold approximately 4.2%. This clonotype came up many times. Sequenced sample: blood. The J gene is TRBJ1-2, the V gene TRBV10-3, with D hard to call. This receptor was obtained from a woman between 40 and 55 years old with Graves' ophthalmopathy. This CDR3 is CAISERVAILRGYTF. The CDR3 bases are TGTGCCATCAGTGAGAGGGTGGCCATATTGAGAGGCTACACCTTC.